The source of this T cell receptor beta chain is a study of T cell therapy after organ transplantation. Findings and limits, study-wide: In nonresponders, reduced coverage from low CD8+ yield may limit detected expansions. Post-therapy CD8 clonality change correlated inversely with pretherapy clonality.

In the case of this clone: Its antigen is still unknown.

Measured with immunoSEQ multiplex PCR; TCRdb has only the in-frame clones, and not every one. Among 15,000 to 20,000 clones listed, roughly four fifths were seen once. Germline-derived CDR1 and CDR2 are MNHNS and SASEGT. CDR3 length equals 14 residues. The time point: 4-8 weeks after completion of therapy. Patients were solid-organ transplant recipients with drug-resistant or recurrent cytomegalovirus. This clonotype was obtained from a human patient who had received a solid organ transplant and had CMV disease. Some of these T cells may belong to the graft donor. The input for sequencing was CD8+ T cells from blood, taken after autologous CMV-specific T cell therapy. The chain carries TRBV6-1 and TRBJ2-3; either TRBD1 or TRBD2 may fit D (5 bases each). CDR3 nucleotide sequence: TGTGCGGGCGCATGGGACCCAGGGCTCGATACGCAGTATTTT. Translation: CAGAWDPGLDTQYF.